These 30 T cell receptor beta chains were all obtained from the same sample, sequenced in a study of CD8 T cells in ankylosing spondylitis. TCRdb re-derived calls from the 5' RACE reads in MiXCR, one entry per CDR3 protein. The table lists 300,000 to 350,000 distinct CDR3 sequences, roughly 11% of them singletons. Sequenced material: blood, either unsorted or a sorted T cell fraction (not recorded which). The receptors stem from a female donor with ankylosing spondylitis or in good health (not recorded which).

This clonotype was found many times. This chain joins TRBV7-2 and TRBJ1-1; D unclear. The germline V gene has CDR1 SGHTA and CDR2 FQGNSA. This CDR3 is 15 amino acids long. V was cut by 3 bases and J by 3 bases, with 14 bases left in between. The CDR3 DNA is TGTGCCAGCAGCTTGGTCCTGGGTGTCGACACTGAAGCTTTCTTT. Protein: CASSLVLGVDTEAFF. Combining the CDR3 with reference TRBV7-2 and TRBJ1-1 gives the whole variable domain GAGVSQSPSNKVTEKGKDVELRCDPISGHTALYWYRQSLGQGLEFLIYFQGNSAPDKSGLPSDRFSAERTGGSVSTLTIQRTQQEDSAVYLCASSLVLGVDTEAFFGQGTRLTVV.

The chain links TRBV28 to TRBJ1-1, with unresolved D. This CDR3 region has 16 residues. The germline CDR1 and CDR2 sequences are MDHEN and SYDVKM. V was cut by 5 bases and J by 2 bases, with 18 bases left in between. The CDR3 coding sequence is TGTGCCAGCAGTCCCCCAATTACAGCAAGAAACACTGAAGCTTTCTTT. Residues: CASSPPITARNTEAFF.

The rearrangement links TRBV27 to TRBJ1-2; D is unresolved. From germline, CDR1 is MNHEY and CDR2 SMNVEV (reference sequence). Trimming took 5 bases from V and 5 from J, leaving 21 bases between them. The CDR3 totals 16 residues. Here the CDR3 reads CASSPSLVLSPYGYTF. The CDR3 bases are TGTGCCAGCAGTCCATCCCTCGTTCTATCACCATATGGCTACACCTTC.

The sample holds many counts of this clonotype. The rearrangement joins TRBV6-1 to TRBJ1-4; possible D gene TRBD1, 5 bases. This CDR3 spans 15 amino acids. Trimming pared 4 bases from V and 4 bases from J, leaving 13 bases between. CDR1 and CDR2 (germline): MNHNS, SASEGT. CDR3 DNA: TGTGCCAGCAGTGGGCGGACAAACGTTAATGAAAAACTGTTTTTT. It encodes CASSGRTNVNEKLFF.

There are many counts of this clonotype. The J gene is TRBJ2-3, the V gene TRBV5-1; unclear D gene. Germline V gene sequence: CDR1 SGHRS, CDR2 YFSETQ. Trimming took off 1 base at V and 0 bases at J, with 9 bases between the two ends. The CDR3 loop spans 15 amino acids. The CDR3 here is CASSLNSASTDTQYF. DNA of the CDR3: TGCGCCAGCAGCTTGAACAGCGCGAGCACAGATACGCAGTATTTT.

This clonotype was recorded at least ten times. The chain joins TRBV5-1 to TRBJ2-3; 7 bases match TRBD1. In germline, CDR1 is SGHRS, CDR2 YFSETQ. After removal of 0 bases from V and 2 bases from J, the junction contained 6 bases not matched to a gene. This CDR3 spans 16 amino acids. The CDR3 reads CASSLDGTEATDTQYF. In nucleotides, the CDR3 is TGCGCCAGCAGCTTGGACGGGACAGAAGCCACAGATACGCAGTATTTT.

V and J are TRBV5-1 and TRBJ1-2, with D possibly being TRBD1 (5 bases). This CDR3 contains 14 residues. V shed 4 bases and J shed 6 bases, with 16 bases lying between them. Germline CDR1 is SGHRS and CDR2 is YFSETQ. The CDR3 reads CASSPPRGGNGYTF. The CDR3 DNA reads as TGCGCCAGCAGCCCCCCCCGGGGGGGGAATGGCTACACCTTC.

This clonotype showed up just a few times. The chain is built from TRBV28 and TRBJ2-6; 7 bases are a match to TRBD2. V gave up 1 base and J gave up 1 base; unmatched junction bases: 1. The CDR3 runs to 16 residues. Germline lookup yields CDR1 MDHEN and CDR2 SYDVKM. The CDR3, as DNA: TGTGCCAGCAGTTTATTTAGCGGGTCTGGGGCCAACGTCCTGACTTTC. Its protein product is CASSLFSGSGANVLTF.

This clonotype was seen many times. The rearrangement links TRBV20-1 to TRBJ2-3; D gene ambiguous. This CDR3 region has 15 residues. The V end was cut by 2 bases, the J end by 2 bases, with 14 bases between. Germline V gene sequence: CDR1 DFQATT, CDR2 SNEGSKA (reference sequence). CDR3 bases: TGCAGTGCTAGACGGCCACCCGTGAACACAGATACGCAGTATTTT. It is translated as CSARRPPVNTDTQYF.

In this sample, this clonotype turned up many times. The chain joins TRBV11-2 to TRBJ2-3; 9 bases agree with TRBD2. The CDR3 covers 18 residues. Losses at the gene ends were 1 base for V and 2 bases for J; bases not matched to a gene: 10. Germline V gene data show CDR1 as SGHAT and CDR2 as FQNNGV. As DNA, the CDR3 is TGTGCCAGCAGCTTAGGGTCCTCCAGCGGGAGGTTCACAGATACGCAGTATTTT. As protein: CASSLGSSSGRFTDTQYF. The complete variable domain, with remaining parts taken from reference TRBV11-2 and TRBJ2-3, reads EAGVAQSPRYKIIEKRQSVAFWCNPISGHATLYWYQQILGQGPKLLIQFQNNGVVDDSQLPKDRFSAERLKGVDSTLKIQPAKLEDSAVYLCASSLGSSSGRFTDTQYFGPGTRLTVL.

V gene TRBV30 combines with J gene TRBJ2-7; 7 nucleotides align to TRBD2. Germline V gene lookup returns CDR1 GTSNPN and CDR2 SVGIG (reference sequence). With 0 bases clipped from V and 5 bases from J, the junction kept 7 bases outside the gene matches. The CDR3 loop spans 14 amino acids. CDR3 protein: CAWSVGGSIDEQYF. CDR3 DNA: TGTGCCTGGAGTGTGGGGGGGAGTATCGACGAGCAGTACTTC.

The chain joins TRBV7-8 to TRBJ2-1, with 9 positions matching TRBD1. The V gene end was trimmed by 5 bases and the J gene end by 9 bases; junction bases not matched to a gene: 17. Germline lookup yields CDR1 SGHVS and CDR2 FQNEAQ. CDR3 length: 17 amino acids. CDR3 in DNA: TGTGCCAGCAGCCCCTCGAGCCCTCCGGACAGGGGTGGTGAGCAGTTCTTC. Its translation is CASSPSSPPDRGGEQFF.

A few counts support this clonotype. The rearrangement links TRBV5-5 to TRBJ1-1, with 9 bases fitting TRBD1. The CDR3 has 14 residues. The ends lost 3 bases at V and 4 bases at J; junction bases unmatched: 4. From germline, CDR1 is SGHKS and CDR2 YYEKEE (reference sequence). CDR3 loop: CASSSKTGGTEAFF. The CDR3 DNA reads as TGTGCCAGCAGCTCGAAGACAGGGGGCACTGAAGCTTTCTTT.

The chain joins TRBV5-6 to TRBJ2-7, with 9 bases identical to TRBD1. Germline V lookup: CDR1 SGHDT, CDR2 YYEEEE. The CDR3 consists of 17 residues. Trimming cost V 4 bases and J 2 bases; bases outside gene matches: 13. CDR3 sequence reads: CASSQTTGGKGAYEQYF. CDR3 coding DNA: TGTGCCAGCAGCCAGACTACAGGGGGCAAAGGGGCCTACGAGCAGTACTTC.

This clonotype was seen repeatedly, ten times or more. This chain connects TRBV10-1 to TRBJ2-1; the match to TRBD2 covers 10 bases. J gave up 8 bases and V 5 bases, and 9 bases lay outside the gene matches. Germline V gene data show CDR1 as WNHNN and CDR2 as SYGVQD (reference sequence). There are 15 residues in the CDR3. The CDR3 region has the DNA TGCGCCAGCAGTACTCAAGCGGGAGGGCCTTATGAGCAGTTCTTC. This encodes CASSTQAGGPYEQFF.

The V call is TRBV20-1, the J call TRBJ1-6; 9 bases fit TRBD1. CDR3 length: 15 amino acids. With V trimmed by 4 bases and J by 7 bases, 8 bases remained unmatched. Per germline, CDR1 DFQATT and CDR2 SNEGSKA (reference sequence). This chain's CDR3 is CSATRTGTGNSPLHF. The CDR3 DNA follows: TGCAGTGCTACAAGGACCGGGACAGGGAATTCACCCCTCCACTTT.

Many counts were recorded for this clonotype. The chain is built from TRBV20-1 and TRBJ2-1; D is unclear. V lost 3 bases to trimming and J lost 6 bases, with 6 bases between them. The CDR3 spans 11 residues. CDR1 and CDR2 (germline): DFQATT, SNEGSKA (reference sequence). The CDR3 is CSASQGNEQFF. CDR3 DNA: TGCAGTGCTAGTCAAGGCAATGAGCAGTTCTTC.

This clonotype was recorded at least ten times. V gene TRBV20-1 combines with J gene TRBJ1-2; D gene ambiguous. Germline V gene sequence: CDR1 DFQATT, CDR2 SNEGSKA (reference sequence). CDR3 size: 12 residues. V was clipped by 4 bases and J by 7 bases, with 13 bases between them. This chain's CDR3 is CSAILPPRGYTF. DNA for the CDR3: TGCAGTGCTATCCTTCCCCCTCGTGGCTACACCTTC.

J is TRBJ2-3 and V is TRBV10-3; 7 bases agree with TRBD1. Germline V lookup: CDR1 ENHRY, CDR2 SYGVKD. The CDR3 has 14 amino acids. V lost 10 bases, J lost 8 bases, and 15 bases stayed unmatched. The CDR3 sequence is CATKTGFGEGTQYF. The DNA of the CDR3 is TGTGCCACAAAGACAGGGTTTGGAGAGGGTACGCAGTATTTT.

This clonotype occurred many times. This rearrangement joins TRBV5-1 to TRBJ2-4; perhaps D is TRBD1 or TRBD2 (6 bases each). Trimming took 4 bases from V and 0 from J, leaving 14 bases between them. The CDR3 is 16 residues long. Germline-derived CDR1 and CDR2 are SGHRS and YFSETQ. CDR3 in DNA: TGCGCCAGCAGCCTGCAGGAGGGGGTAGCCAAAAACATTCAGTACTTC. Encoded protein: CASSLQEGVAKNIQYF.

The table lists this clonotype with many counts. CDR3 region: CASSFSNTEAFF. The CDR3 nucleotides are TGTGCCAGCAGCTTCTCGAACACTGAAGCTTTCTTT. The V call is TRBV7-9, the J call TRBJ1-1; no reliable D call. Per germline, CDR1 SEHNR and CDR2 FQNEAQ (reference sequence). CDR3 length: 12 amino acids. V gave up 3 bases and J gave up 1 base, with 3 bases separating them.

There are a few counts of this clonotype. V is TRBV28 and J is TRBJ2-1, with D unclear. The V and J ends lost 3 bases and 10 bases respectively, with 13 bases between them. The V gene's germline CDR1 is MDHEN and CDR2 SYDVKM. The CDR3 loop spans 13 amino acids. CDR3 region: CASSFFGRQEQFF. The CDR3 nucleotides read TGTGCCAGCAGTTTTTTCGGGCGGCAGGAGCAGTTCTTC.

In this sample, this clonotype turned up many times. The CDR3 coding sequence is TGCGCCAGCAGCTTCACGGGAGCAACAGATACGCAGTATTTT. As protein: CASSFTGATDTQYF. V and J are TRBV5-1 and TRBJ2-3, with a weak D call TRBD2 (6 bases). CDR1 SGHRS and CDR2 YFSETQ come from the germline V gene. V gave up 2 bases and J gave up 3 bases, with 10 bases separating them. The CDR3 loop spans 14 amino acids.

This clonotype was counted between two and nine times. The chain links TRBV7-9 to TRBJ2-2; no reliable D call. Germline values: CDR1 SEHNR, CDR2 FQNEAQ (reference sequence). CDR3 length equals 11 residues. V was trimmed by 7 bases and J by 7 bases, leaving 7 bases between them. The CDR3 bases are TGTGCCAGCAACATCGGCGGGGAGCTGTTTTTT. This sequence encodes CASNIGGELFF. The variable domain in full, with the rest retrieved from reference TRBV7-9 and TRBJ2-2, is DTGVSQNPRHKITKRGQNVTFRCDPISEHNRLYWYRQTLGQGPEFLTYFQNEAQLEKSRLLSDRFSAERPKGSFSTLEIQRTEQGDSAMYLCASNIGGELFFGEGSRLTVL.

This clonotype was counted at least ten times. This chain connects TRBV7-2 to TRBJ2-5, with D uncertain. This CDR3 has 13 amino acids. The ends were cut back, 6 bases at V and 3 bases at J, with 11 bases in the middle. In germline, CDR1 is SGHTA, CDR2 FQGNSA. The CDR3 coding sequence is TGTGCCAGCAGTCGGACCACTAAAGAGACCCAGTACTTC. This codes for CASSRTTKETQYF.

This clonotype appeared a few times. The CDR3 DNA follows: TGTGCCAGCAGTCGGACCCACGAGCAGTACTTC. Its translation is CASSRTHEQYF. The rearrangement joins TRBV28 to TRBJ2-7; D is undetermined. CDR1 and CDR2 from the germline V gene are MDHEN and SYDVKM. Between the trimmed V and J ends, which lost 5 bases and 5 bases, there was a span of 7 bases. The CDR3 length is 11 residues.

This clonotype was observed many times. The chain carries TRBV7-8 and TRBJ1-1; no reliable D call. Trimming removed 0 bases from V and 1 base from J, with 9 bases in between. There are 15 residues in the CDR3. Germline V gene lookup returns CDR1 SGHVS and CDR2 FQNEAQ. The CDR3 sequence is CASSLAPTGNTEAFF. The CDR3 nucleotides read TGTGCCAGCAGCTTAGCGCCGACGGGGAACACTGAAGCTTTCTTT. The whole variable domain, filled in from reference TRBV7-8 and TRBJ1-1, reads GAGVSQSPRYKVAKRGQDVALRCDPISGHVSLFWYQQALGQGPEFLTYFQNEAQLDKSGLPSDRFFAERPEGSVSTLKIQRTQQEDSAVYLCASSLAPTGNTEAFFGQGTRLTVV.

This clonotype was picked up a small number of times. CDR3 nucleotides: TGTGCCAGCAGCCACCGACCGTATGAAGCTTTCTTT. It yields the protein CASSHRPYEAFF. The chain is built from TRBV3-1 and TRBJ1-1, with D unresolved. Trimming removed 3 bases from V and 7 bases from J, with 9 bases in between. The germline V gene has CDR1 LGHDT and CDR2 YNNKEL (reference sequence). The CDR3 is made up of 12 amino acids.

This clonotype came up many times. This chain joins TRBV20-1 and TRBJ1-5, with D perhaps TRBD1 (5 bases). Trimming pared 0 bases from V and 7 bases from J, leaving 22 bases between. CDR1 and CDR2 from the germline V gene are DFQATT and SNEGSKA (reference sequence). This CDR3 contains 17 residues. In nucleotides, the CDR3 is TGCAGTGCTAGAGACCCTGGTCGGAGGGGATTAGAACAGCCCCAGCATTTT. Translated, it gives CSARDPGRRGLEQPQHF.

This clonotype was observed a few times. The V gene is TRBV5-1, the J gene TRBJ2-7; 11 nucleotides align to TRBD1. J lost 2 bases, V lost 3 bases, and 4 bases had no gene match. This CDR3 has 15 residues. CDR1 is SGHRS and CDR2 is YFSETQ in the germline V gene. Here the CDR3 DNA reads TGCGCCAGCAGCTCGTCGGGACAGGGGGCCTACGAGCAGTACTTC. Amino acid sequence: CASSSSGQGAYEQYF.